These 11 T cell receptor beta chains originate from one sample sequenced in a study of blood T cell repertoires in COVID-19. Sequencing used immunoSEQ multiplex PCR; TCRdb keeps in-frame clones, though not all of them. Here the sample spans about 120,000 clones, approximately 81% being singletons. The sequencing sample was made of peripheral blood. These receptors were obtained from a man between 60 and 75 years old with acute or convalescent COVID-19.

V usage is TRBV18 and J usage is TRBJ1-4; no clear D. Trimming cost V 3 bases and J 5 bases, with 7 bases left between them. Germline CDR1 reads KGHSH; CDR2 reads LQKENI. This CDR3 is 13 amino acids long. CDR3 region: CASSPYKNEKLFF. CDR3 nucleotides: TGTGCCAGCTCACCGTACAAGAATGAAAAACTGTTTTTT.

The J gene is TRBJ2-2, the V gene TRBV19; 7 nucleotides match TRBD1. The germline CDR1 and CDR2 sequences are LNHDA and SQIVND (reference sequence). The V and J ends lost 5 bases and 4 bases, in that order; junction bases with no gene match: 4. The length of the CDR3 is 14 residues. The CDR3 region is CASSEQGFTGELFF. DNA for the CDR3: TGTGCCAGTAGTGAACAGGGGTTCACCGGGGAGCTGTTTTTT.

This chain connects TRBV27 to TRBJ1-6, with D uncertain. The CDR3 extends over 14 amino acids. V lost 3 bases and J 5 bases, leaving 8 bases between the germline ends. Germline V gene sequence: CDR1 MNHEY, CDR2 SMNVEV (reference sequence). The CDR3 here is CASSFQEDNSPLHF. CDR3 coding DNA: TGTGCCAGCAGTTTTCAAGAGGATAATTCACCCCTCCACTTT.

The V and J genes are TRBV7-9 and TRBJ2-5; 7 bases are shared with TRBD1. V was clipped by 5 bases and J by 2 bases; unmatched bases: 8. The CDR3 loop spans 15 amino acids. The germline V gene encodes CDR1 SEHNR and CDR2 FQNEAQ (reference sequence). The CDR3 DNA reads TGTGCCAGCAGCGCCCGAAGGGGGCTACAAGAGACCCAGTACTTC. Protein sequence: CASSARRGLQETQYF.

This chain links TRBV30 with TRBJ1-4; D gene ambiguous. Germline lookup yields CDR1 GTSNPN and CDR2 SVGIG (reference sequence). Deletions cut 4 bases from V and 0 bases from J, with 9 bases between. The CDR3 extends over 14 amino acids. The CDR3, as DNA: TGTGCCTGGAAATCGTTTGCAACTAATGAAAAACTGTTTTTT. Translating it yields CAWKSFATNEKLFF.

The V call is TRBV29-1, the J call TRBJ2-1; 9 bases line up with TRBD1. The CDR3 is 14 amino acids. The ends lost 6 bases at V and 8 bases at J; junction bases unmatched: 11. Germline V lookup: CDR1 SQVTM, CDR2 ANQGSEA. CDR3 DNA sequence: TGCAGCGTCGGCTCCGGGACAGGGCCCCATGAGCAGTTCTTC. Its translation is CSVGSGTGPHEQFF.

The chain combines TRBV7-9 with TRBJ2-7; possibly TRBD1 for D (5 bases). Germline lookup yields CDR1 SEHNR and CDR2 FQNEAQ (reference sequence). The CDR3 runs to 14 residues. Trimming removed 1 base at V and 3 bases at J, with 10 bases between. The CDR3: CASSLGDSIYEQYF. The CDR3 region has the DNA TGTGCCAGCAGCTTAGGAGACAGCATCTACGAGCAGTACTTC.

This clone occurred once. This chain connects TRBV2 to TRBJ2-5; maybe TRBD2 (6 bases). Germline CDR1 reads SNHLY; CDR2 reads FYNNEI. This CDR3 spans 13 amino acids. V lost 3 bases and J 5 bases, leaving 10 bases between the germline ends. The chain's CDR3 is CASSEGRRETQYF. CDR3 bases: TGTGCCAGCAGTGAGGGGAGGCGGGAGACCCAGTACTTC.

The chain links TRBV6-2 or TRBV6-3 to TRBJ2-7; TRBD1 agrees at 9 bases. The CDR3 covers 14 residues. The junction had 4 bases not matched to a gene; V was cut back by 1 base and J by 6 bases. Germline V gene data show CDR1 as MNHEY and CDR2 as SVGEGT. DNA for the CDR3: TGTGCCAGCAGTTACTTAGGGACAGGGACCGAGCAGTACTTC. Amino acid sequence: CASSYLGTGTEQYF.

The CDR3 region is CASGGSTNEKLFF. The CDR3 DNA reads TGTGCCAGTGGCGGATCAACTAATGAAAAACTGTTTTTT. The V and J genes are TRBV19 and TRBJ1-4, with D hard to call. Germline CDR1 and CDR2: LNHDA and SQIVND (reference sequence). The CDR3 is made up of 13 amino acids. V lost 8 bases to trimming and J lost 0 bases, with 7 bases between them.

This sequence joins TRBV19 and TRBJ1-5; the match to TRBD1 covers 7 bases. The germline V gene has CDR1 LNHDA and CDR2 SQIVND (reference sequence). The V segment lost 7 bases and the J segment 0 bases; nucleotides outside the gene matches: 15. This CDR3 has 18 residues. DNA of the CDR3: TGTGCCAGTATCCGGACAGGCCGGGGTGCCGATAGCAATCAGCCCCAGCATTTT. Its protein is CASIRTGRGADSNQPQHF.